This TCR beta chain was captured in a study of shared clonotypes between healthy human individuals. General study findings and limits: Researchers sampled blood only, noting tissue repertoires likely differ.

Comments on this clone: The antigen remains unidentified.

Every donor, a Caucasian adult, lived in Nashville, Tennessee. Sorted-subset replicate PCRs used about 0.2 ug DNA, approximately 27,000 T cell genomes. The table came from immunoSEQ multiplex PCR; TCRdb's copy has only in-frame clones and leaves some out. The data contain 2,500,000 or so clones, 93% of them singletons. Per germline, CDR1 SGHTA and CDR2 FQGNSA. The length of the CDR3 is 16 residues. V was clipped by 5 bases and J by 0 bases, with 13 bases between them. Material for sequencing was naive CD4+ T cells from PBMCs. Subset of the sample: CD45RA+ positively selected. The receptor's source is a man between 18 and 29 years old in good health. Some clones in this sample may be carry-over from other donors' samples. V gene TRBV7-2 combines with J gene TRBJ2-2; D is possibly TRBD2 (6 bases). The CDR3 DNA reads as TGTGCCAGCAGCATAAGACTAGGGACGAACACCGGGGAGCTGTTTTTT. Translation gives CASSIRLGTNTGELFF.